Shown below are 32 T cell receptor beta chains from a single sample sequenced in a study of CD8 T cells in Susac syndrome. Reverse transcription of about 0.45 to 1 ug RNA was performed with random hexamers. TCRdb fed the immunoSEQ multiplex PCR reads into MiXCR, producing one record per CDR3 protein. This sample carries under 300,000 distinct CDR3 sequences, around 96% of them seen once, and the ten largest clones take roughly 0.1%. The specimen was CD4+ T cells from PBMCs. These TCRs come from a human donor with Susac syndrome.

CDR3 in DNA: TGCAGCGTTGAAGGGCAAGAAGAGACCCAGTACTTC. It codes for CSVEGQEETQYF. The rearrangement links TRBV29-1 to TRBJ2-5; D is ambiguous. There are 12 residues in the CDR3. The V and J ends lost 1 base and 3 bases respectively, with 6 bases between them. CDR1 SQVTM and CDR2 ANQGSEA come from the germline V gene.

J is TRBJ2-1 and V is TRBV30; 9 nucleotides align to TRBD2. With 4 bases clipped from V and 8 bases from J, the junction kept 3 bases outside the gene matches. This CDR3 spans 12 amino acids. The germline V gene has CDR1 GTSNPN and CDR2 SVGIG (reference sequence). The CDR3 DNA reads as TGTGCCTGGACGCGGGGGGGGCATGAGCAGTTCTTC. It translates to CAWTRGGHEQFF. Full variable domain (outside the CDR3, taken from reference TRBV30 and TRBJ2-1): SQTIHQWPATLVQPVGSPLSLECTVEGTSNPNLYWYRQAAGRGLQLLFYSVGIGQISSEVPQNLSASRPQDRQFILSSKKLLLSDSGFYLCAWTRGGHEQFFGPGTRLTVL.

This chain connects TRBV29-1 to TRBJ1-1; the match to TRBD1 covers 9 bases. Germline assignment: CDR1 SQVTM and CDR2 ANQGSEA. This CDR3 is 14 amino acids long. The V gene end was trimmed by 6 bases and the J gene end by 3 bases; junction bases not matched to a gene: 8. As DNA, the CDR3 is TGCAGCGTCCGGGGGGACAGGGCCGACACTGAAGCTTTCTTT. As protein: CSVRGDRADTEAFF.

This chain links TRBV15 with TRBJ2-5; D is uncertain. Per germline, CDR1 LNHNV and CDR2 YYDKDF (reference sequence). The CDR3 sequence is 15 residues long. V shed 1 base and J shed 5 bases, with 14 bases lying between them. This chain's CDR3 is CATSRAWQTFETQYF. The DNA of the CDR3 is TGTGCCACCAGCAGAGCGTGGCAGACCTTTGAGACCCAGTACTTC.

The genes are TRBV12-3 or TRBV12-4 and TRBJ1-2; tentative D call: TRBD1 (5 bases). There are 16 residues in the CDR3. The V end lost 6 bases, the J end lost 4 bases, and 21 bases lay between the germline ends. The CDR3 DNA follows: TGTGCCAGCAGCCAGATTATACCGGGACCGAGCTATGGCTACACCTTC. Amino acid sequence: CASSQIIPGPSYGYTF.

The chain has TRBV9 and TRBJ2-6, with D possibly called TRBD1 or TRBD2 (5 bases each). Per the germline V gene, CDR1 is SGDLS and CDR2 is YYNGEE. V lost 4 bases and J 1 base, leaving 12 bases between the germline ends. The CDR3 runs to 16 residues. CDR3 sequence reads: CASSSFRESGANVLTF. The DNA of the CDR3 is TGTGCCAGCAGCTCCTTCAGGGAGTCTGGGGCCAACGTCCTGACTTTC.

This chain links TRBV6-6 with TRBJ2-7; tentatively, D is TRBD2 (6 bases). From germline, CDR1 is MNHNY and CDR2 SVGAGI (reference sequence). The CDR3 totals 11 residues. The germline V and J ends were trimmed by 6 bases and 7 bases, with 10 bases remaining between them. The DNA of the CDR3 is TGTGCCAGCAGGGACGCGGGAGAGCAGTACTTC. It translates to CASRDAGEQYF.

The chain is built from TRBV11-3 and TRBJ2-7, with unresolved D. There are 14 residues in the CDR3. V lost 0 bases and J lost 3, with 9 bases in between. Per the germline V gene, CDR1 is SGHNT and CDR2 is YENEEA. DNA for the CDR3: TGTGCCAGCAGCTTAGATCGGGCAGACTACGAGCAGTACTTC. This sequence encodes CASSLDRADYEQYF.

The chain joins TRBV7-9 to TRBJ2-3; 9 nucleotides agree with TRBD1. Germline CDR1 and CDR2: SEHNR and FQNEAQ (reference sequence). This CDR3 has 15 amino acids. V lost 4 bases, J lost 2 bases, and 4 bases stayed unmatched. CDR3 DNA sequence: TGTGCCAGCAGCTCGGGGACAGGGTCCACAGATACGCAGTATTTT. Amino acid sequence: CASSSGTGSTDTQYF.

The rearrangement joins TRBV3-1 to TRBJ2-1; 12 bases are a match to TRBD1. There are 15 residues in the CDR3. Germline V lookup: CDR1 LGHDT, CDR2 YNNKEL (reference sequence). Trimming at V came to 5 bases and at J to 6 bases, leaving 5 bases not matched to a gene. The CDR3 region has the DNA TGTGCCAGCAGCGAGGGACAGGGGGCACGCAATGAGCAGTTCTTC. The encoded protein is CASSEGQGARNEQFF.

The V gene is TRBV7-9, the J gene TRBJ2-1; D may be TRBD2 (5 bases). CDR3 length: 13 amino acids. With 1 base removed from V and 14 bases from J, the gap between germline ends came to 15 bases. Germline loops: CDR1 SEHNR, CDR2 FQNEAQ (reference sequence). The CDR3 nucleotides are TGTGCCAGCAGCTTAGAGGCCGGGAAGGCTGAGTTCTTC. It encodes CASSLEAGKAEFF.

V is TRBV30 and J is TRBJ1-5, with no clear D. V lost 2 bases and J lost 6, with 8 bases in between. CDR3 length: 12 residues. Germline CDR1 is GTSNPN and CDR2 is SVGIG (reference sequence). CDR3 protein: CAWSRPGQPQHF. CDR3 bases: TGTGCCTGGAGTCGACCCGGTCAGCCCCAGCATTTT.

The gene calls are TRBV21-1 and TRBJ2-7; the D call in the table, TRBD2, was not verified against the DNA. TRBV21-1 represents a pseudogene. CDR3 length: 15 residues. The CDR3 sequence is CARGLAGDHSYEQYF. In nucleotides, the CDR3 is TGTGCCAGAGGACTAGCGGGAGACCACTCCTACGAGCAGTACTTC.

The chain is built from TRBV7-9 and TRBJ1-2; 8 nucleotides agree with TRBD1. Per germline, CDR1 SEHNR and CDR2 FQNEAQ (reference sequence). The CDR3 runs 15 residues. With V trimmed by 5 bases and J by 0 bases, 5 bases remained unmatched. CDR3 sequence: CASSQGAGTNYGYTF. The CDR3 DNA reads as TGTGCCAGCAGCCAGGGGGCCGGGACTAACTATGGCTACACCTTC.

The chain employs TRBV10-2 and TRBJ1-1; 9 bases are shared with TRBD1. This CDR3 region has 13 residues. Losses at the gene ends were 6 bases for V and 6 bases for J; bases not matched to a gene: 5. Germline V gene sequence: CDR1 WSHSY, CDR2 SAAADI. CDR3 in amino acids: CASRDRGRAEAFF. Here the CDR3 DNA reads TGCGCCAGCAGGGACAGGGGAAGGGCTGAAGCTTTCTTT.

The table lists this clonotype with a count of one. The rearrangement joins TRBV4-1 to TRBJ1-4; D gene unclear. The germline V gene encodes CDR1 MGHRA and CDR2 YSYEKL. V lost 2 bases, J lost 4 bases, and 11 bases lay in between. This CDR3 spans 15 amino acids. CDR3 DNA: TGCGCCAGCAGCCAAACTTCAGCCTTTAATGAAAAACTGTTTTTT. Its translation: CASSQTSAFNEKLFF.

The V gene is TRBV29-1, the J gene TRBJ2-1, with TRBD2 identical over 12 bases. J lost 9 bases, V lost 4 bases, and 10 bases had no gene match. Germline CDR1 and CDR2: SQVTM and ANQGSEA. This CDR3 region has 15 residues. The CDR3 DNA is TGCAGCGTTGGGACGACTAGCGGGAGTTACGGTGAGCAGTTCTTC. Translating gives CSVGTTSGSYGEQFF.

A few counts support this clonotype. A junction boundary mismatches the germline segment, possibly from a read error. The rearrangement links TRBV29-1 to TRBJ1-2; D uncertain. CDR3 length equals 13 residues. Germline CDR1 and CDR2: SQVTM and ANQGSEA. As DNA, the CDR3 is TGCAGCGTTGAAGAGGTGCGAGGCTATGGCTACACTTTC. Its protein is CSVEEVRGYGYTF. Full variable domain (rest looked up from reference TRBV29-1 and TRBJ1-2): SAVISQKPSRDICQRGTSLTIQCQVDSQVTMMFWYRQQPGQSLTLIATANQGSEATYESGFVIDKFPISRPNLTFSTLTVSNMSPEDSSIYLCSVEEVRGYGYTFGSGTRLTVV.

The CDR3 loop is CASSLGVKDEQYF. CDR3 nucleotide sequence: TGTGCCAGCAGCTTGGGGGTTAAGGACGAGCAGTACTTC. The chain links TRBV11-2 to TRBJ2-7; the D call may be TRBD1 or TRBD2 (5 bases each). The length of the CDR3 is 13 residues. Trimming removed 3 bases at V and 5 bases at J, with 11 bases between. Germline V lookup: CDR1 SGHAT, CDR2 FQNNGV. Supplemented by reference TRBV11-2 and TRBJ2-7, the full variable domain reads EAGVAQSPRYKIIEKRQSVAFWCNPISGHATLYWYQQILGQGPKLLIQFQNNGVVDDSQLPKDRFSAERLKGVDSTLKIQPAKLEDSAVYLCASSLGVKDEQYFGPGTRLTVT.

The chain joins TRBV25-1 to TRBJ2-7; TRBD2 aligns across 10 bases. The V segment lost 4 bases and the J segment 7 bases; nucleotides outside the gene matches: 16. Germline-derived CDR1 and CDR2 are MGHDK and SYGVNS. The CDR3 sequence is 17 residues long. The CDR3 nucleotides read TGTGCCAGCAGTGCCGCTAGCGGGAGCTACATCGTAGGGGAGCAGTACTTC. Translated, it gives CASSAASGSYIVGEQYF.

The genes are TRBV9 and TRBJ1-2; 11 positions agree with TRBD1. The CDR3 runs to 16 residues. V lost 4 bases and J lost 3; bases outside the gene matches: 8. The V gene's germline CDR1 is SGDLS and CDR2 YYNGEE. The DNA of the CDR3 is TGTGCCAGCAGCCCGAGGGGGACAGGGGGACACTATGGCTACACCTTC. This encodes CASSPRGTGGHYGYTF.

The chain is built from TRBV3-1 and TRBJ1-2; D is uncertain. Between the trimmed V and J ends, which lost 0 bases and 3 bases, there was a span of 8 bases. Germline V gene sequence: CDR1 LGHDT, CDR2 YNNKEL (reference sequence). CDR3 length: 14 amino acids. For the CDR3, the DNA is TGTGCCAGCAGCCAAGAGTTTGGGGACTATGGCTACACCTTC. Protein: CASSQEFGDYGYTF.

This rearrangement joins TRBV11-3 to TRBJ1-1; D unresolved. CDR1 is SGHNT and CDR2 is YENEEA in the germline V gene. The CDR3 spans 13 residues. Trimming removed 8 bases from V and 0 bases from J, with 10 bases in between. CDR3 sequence: CASGIAMNTEAFF. As DNA, the CDR3 is TGTGCCAGCGGAATCGCCATGAACACTGAAGCTTTCTTT.

The V gene is TRBV11-3, the J gene TRBJ2-7; TRBD2 is a possible D gene (5 bases). The CDR3 spans 14 residues. V shed 1 base and J shed 5 bases, with 12 bases lying between them. Germline CDR1 and CDR2: SGHNT and YENEEA. DNA for the CDR3: TGTGCCAGCAGCTTAGCCGGGATTGGCCACGAGCAGTACTTC. It encodes CASSLAGIGHEQYF.

The rearrangement joins TRBV18 to TRBJ2-3; D gene uncertain. CDR3 length: 14 amino acids. CDR1 and CDR2 (germline): KGHSH, LQKENI. The ends were cut back, 2 bases at V and 2 bases at J, with 8 bases in the middle. Written as DNA, the CDR3 is TGTGCCAGCTCACCAACCCAAAACACAGATACGCAGTATTTT. Translating it yields CASSPTQNTDTQYF.

The J gene is TRBJ1-5, the V gene TRBV4-1, with TRBD1 matching over 8 bases. This CDR3 comprises 18 residues. Germline assignment: CDR1 MGHRA and CDR2 YSYEKL. The junction had 8 bases not matched to a gene; V was cut back by 0 bases and J by 1 base. The CDR3 region is CASSQDPYRGNSNQPQHF. CDR3 nucleotide sequence: TGCGCCAGCAGCCAAGATCCTTACAGGGGGAACAGCAATCAGCCCCAGCATTTT.

The chain joins TRBV12-3 or TRBV12-4 to TRBJ2-7, with D maybe TRBD2 (6 bases). The CDR3 is 14 amino acids. V dropped 2 bases and J dropped 2 bases, with 10 bases sitting between them. As DNA, the CDR3 is TGTGCCAGCAGTTTAAGGGAGGATCCCTACGAGCAGTACTTC. This sequence encodes CASSLREDPYEQYF.

The chain has TRBV4-1 and TRBJ1-1; D gene ambiguous. V lost 0 bases and J lost 1, with 9 bases in between. CDR1 is MGHRA, CDR2 YSYEKL, per germline. The CDR3 sequence is 15 residues long. CDR3 residues: CASSQERWENTEAFF. In DNA form, the CDR3 reads TGCGCCAGCAGCCAAGAAAGATGGGAGAACACTGAAGCTTTCTTT.

The chain has TRBV4-1 and TRBJ2-7; D remains unclear. Trimming cost V 0 bases and J 3 bases, with 12 bases left between them. The CDR3 is 15 amino acids. CDR1 is MGHRA and CDR2 is YSYEKL in the germline V gene. Here the CDR3 reads CASSQDRVTGYEQYF. The CDR3 DNA is TGCGCCAGCAGCCAAGATAGGGTAACTGGCTACGAGCAGTACTTC.

The V and J genes are TRBV5-6 and TRBJ2-7, with 7 bases identical to TRBD2. CDR3 size: 17 residues. The junction had 14 bases not matched to a gene; V was cut back by 1 base and J by 4 bases. Germline V gives CDR1 SGHDT, CDR2 YYEEEE. CDR3 in amino acids: CASSLFYRPSGSYEQYF. Here the CDR3 DNA reads TGTGCCAGCAGCTTGTTCTACCGGCCTAGCGGTTCTTACGAGCAGTACTTC.

This clonotype has only one observation. V gene TRBV14 combines with J gene TRBJ2-7; D is unclear. V dropped 0 bases and J dropped 3 bases, with 6 bases sitting between them. CDR1 SGHDN and CDR2 FVKESK come from the germline V gene. The CDR3 consists of 13 residues. CDR3 sequence reads: CASSQDLSYEQYF. CDR3 nucleotides: TGTGCCAGCAGCCAAGATCTAAGCTACGAGCAGTACTTC.

In DNA, the CDR3 is TGTGCCAGCAGTTACGTGGGGGCTGGGGCCAACGTCCTGACTTTC. It specifies CASSYVGAGANVLTF. The V call is TRBV6-6, the J call TRBJ2-6; D is tentatively TRBD1 or TRBD2 (5 bases each). CDR3 length: 15 residues. Trimming took off 2 bases at V and 2 bases at J, with 7 bases between the two ends. Per the germline V gene, CDR1 is MNHNY and CDR2 is SVGAGI (reference sequence).